Below are 31 T cell receptor beta chains sequenced from a single sample in a study of PD-1 blockade in classical Hodgkin lymphoma. Time point given: cycle 4 day 1 (C4D1), after less than 7 weeks of nivolumab. All patients relapsed after autologous stem cell transplantation, and brentuximab vedotin exposure varied. The protocol was immunoSEQ multiplex PCR, while the TCRdb copy is restricted to in-frame clones and leaves out a portion. The sample lists about 33,000 clones, under 75% seen once, with 3.5% to 5% in the top ten. The sample here was peripheral blood mononuclear cells (PBMCs), taken before the fourth cycle of nivolumab. These receptors came from a human donor with classical Hodgkin lymphoma.

This chain uses TRBV28 with TRBJ2-5; D unresolved. The J call may be wrong; the DNA end is better matched by TRBJ2-7. This CDR3 comprises 11 residues. Looked up from germline, CDR1 is MDHEN and CDR2 is SYDVKM. The DNA of the CDR3 is TGTGCCAGCAGAAACACTGGCGAGCAGTACTTC. Encoded protein: CASRNTGEQYF.

This rearrangement joins TRBV5-1 to TRBJ1-5; D is unresolved. Germline assignment: CDR1 SGHRS and CDR2 YFSETQ. V was cut by 2 bases and J by 7 bases, with 13 bases left in between. The CDR3 totals 14 residues. This CDR3 reads CASSLGGPSQPQHF. The CDR3 nucleotides read TGCGCCAGCAGCTTAGGTGGGCCAAGCCAGCCCCAGCATTTT.

A few counts support this clone. This chain connects TRBV14 to TRBJ2-7; the D is unclear. Per the germline V gene, CDR1 is SGHDN and CDR2 is FVKESK. This CDR3 spans 14 amino acids. V dropped 2 bases and J dropped 3 bases, with 11 bases sitting between them. CDR3 in DNA: TGTGCCAGCAGCCAATCCGGCCTACTCTACGAGCAGTACTTC. This codes for CASSQSGLLYEQYF.

In its sample, this clone was seen once. The rearrangement joins TRBV6-5 to TRBJ1-2, with D unclear. V dropped 4 bases and J dropped 6 bases, with 18 bases sitting between them. The CDR3 has 15 residues. Germline CDR1 is MNHEY and CDR2 is SVGAGI. Here the CDR3 reads CASSSLAPRDHGYTF. The CDR3, as DNA: TGTGCCAGCAGTTCCCTCGCACCCCGCGACCATGGCTACACCTTC.

This clone has just a few counts. V is TRBV28 and J is TRBJ2-5, with a tentative D call TRBD2 (6 bases). The V end was cut by 7 bases, the J end by 5 bases, with 14 bases between. From germline, CDR1 is MDHEN and CDR2 SYDVKM. This CDR3 comprises 13 residues. The CDR3 is CASTTGVMETQYF. DNA for the CDR3: TGTGCCAGCACAACGGGGGTCATGGAGACCCAGTACTTC.

V usage is TRBV12-5 and J usage is TRBJ1-6, with D tentatively TRBD1 (6 bases). The V gene's germline CDR1 is LGHNT and CDR2 FRNRAP. The length of the CDR3 is 20 residues. V lost 0 bases, J lost 7 bases, and 25 bases lay in between. The CDR3 loop is CASGLVRWEDRKGGNSPLHF. CDR3 coding DNA: TGTGCTAGTGGTTTGGTACGATGGGAGGACAGAAAGGGCGGCAATTCACCCCTCCACTTT.

The rearrangement uses TRBV15 and TRBJ1-4; a weak D match, TRBD1 (5 bases). V lost 0 bases and J lost 5, with 10 bases in between. The CDR3 has 15 amino acids. The germline V gene encodes CDR1 LNHNV and CDR2 YYDKDF (reference sequence). The CDR3 loop is CATSREGTVNEKLFF. The CDR3 DNA reads as TGTGCCACCAGCAGAGAAGGGACGGTCAATGAAAAACTGTTTTTT.

This chain joins TRBV9 and TRBJ1-3, with D unclear. The germline V and J ends were trimmed by 6 bases and 0 bases, with 16 bases remaining between them. CDR3 length: 16 amino acids. Per germline, CDR1 SGDLS and CDR2 YYNGEE. CDR3 DNA: TGTGCCAGCACGAGCGGGGTCACCTACTCTGGAAACACCATATATTTT. Translated: CASTSGVTYSGNTIYF.

The chain employs TRBV5-5 and TRBJ1-2, with D perhaps TRBD1 (6 bases). V lost 2 bases to trimming and J lost 4 bases, with 9 bases between them. Germline values: CDR1 SGHKS, CDR2 YYEKEE (reference sequence). The CDR3 sequence is 13 residues long. The CDR3 is CASSLRGGYGYTF. CDR3 nucleotide sequence: TGTGCCAGCAGCTTACGAGGGGGCTATGGCTACACCTTC.

J is TRBJ2-1 and V is TRBV6-5, with TRBD1 matching over 7 bases. The V and J ends lost 4 bases and 7 bases, in that order; junction bases with no gene match: 7. Looked up from germline, CDR1 is MNHEY and CDR2 is SVGAGI. CDR3 size: 14 residues. The CDR3 DNA reads TGTGCCAGCAGTTCCCCGACAGGGAAAAATGAGCAGTTCTTC. Translation: CASSSPTGKNEQFF.

This clone has a handful of counts. The chain uses TRBV27 and TRBJ2-7; no reliable D call. The germline V and J ends were trimmed by 5 bases and 1 base, with 12 bases remaining between them. The germline V gene encodes CDR1 MNHEY and CDR2 SMNVEV (reference sequence). The CDR3 runs 14 residues. The CDR3 DNA reads as TGTGCCAGCAGTCCGCCGGCTAGATCCTACGAGCAGTACTTC. It encodes CASSPPARSYEQYF.

J is TRBJ1-2 and V is TRBV11-2, with D perhaps TRBD1 (5 bases). The CDR3 sequence is 17 residues long. The germline V gene encodes CDR1 SGHAT and CDR2 FQNNGV. Between the trimmed V and J ends, which lost 6 bases and 6 bases, there was a span of 26 bases. As DNA, the CDR3 is TGTGCCAGCAGTCACCCATCGGGGACCCCTTTTTCTAATGGCTACACCTTC. This translates into CASSHPSGTPFSNGYTF.

This clone was counted a few times. The chain has TRBV5-1 and TRBJ2-3, with 10 bases fitting TRBD2. The junction had 15 bases not matched to a gene; V was cut back by 4 bases and J by 4 bases. The CDR3 has 18 residues. Germline V lookup: CDR1 SGHRS, CDR2 YFSETQ. Written as DNA, the CDR3 is TGCGCCAGCAGCCCGAAGGGGGCTAGCGGGAGTCAGCCAGATACGCAGTATTTT. Its protein product is CASSPKGASGSQPDTQYF.

The chain carries TRBV5-1 and TRBJ1-3; perhaps TRBD1 as D (5 bases). The V gene lost 0 bases and the J gene lost 4 bases, with 11 bases spanning the gap. This CDR3 has 15 residues. The germline gives CDR1 SGHRS, CDR2 YFSETQ. The CDR3 protein is CASSLAGGEGNTIYF. Written as DNA, the CDR3 is TGCGCCAGCAGCTTGGCGGGGGGAGAAGGAAACACCATATATTTT.

The chain is built from TRBV19 and TRBJ2-2; 13 nucleotides agree with TRBD2. The V segment lost 1 base and the J segment 7 bases; nucleotides outside the gene matches: 6. Germline values: CDR1 LNHDA, CDR2 SQIVND (reference sequence). The CDR3 extends over 17 amino acids. DNA of the CDR3: TGTGCCAGTAGTATAGCCCGACTAGCGGGAGGAGACGGGGAGCTGTTTTTT. Translating gives CASSIARLAGGDGELFF.

This clone is medium-sized in the sample. The chain links TRBV10-3 to TRBJ2-2, with 11 bases lining up with TRBD1. The junction had 5 bases not matched to a gene; V was cut back by 4 bases and J by 4 bases. Germline V gives CDR1 ENHRY, CDR2 SYGVKD. The CDR3 has 16 amino acids. The CDR3 bases are TGTGCCATCAGTGTGGTGGGGACAGGGGGCACCGGGGAGCTGTTTTTT. It codes for CAISVVGTGGTGELFF.

The rearrangement links TRBV13 to TRBJ2-1; D not certain. CDR3 size: 12 residues. Trimming removed 5 bases at V and 5 bases at J, with 7 bases between. Germline assignment: CDR1 PRHDT and CDR2 FYEKMQ (reference sequence). DNA for the CDR3: TGTGCCAGCAGCCTCGGTAACAATGAGCAGTTCTTC. Protein sequence: CASSLGNNEQFF.

The chain links TRBV6-6 to TRBJ1-1; 7 bases line up with TRBD1. This CDR3 spans 15 amino acids. Germline loops: CDR1 MNHNY, CDR2 SVGAGI (reference sequence). V lost 3 bases, J lost 2 bases, and 6 bases stayed unmatched. CDR3 protein: CASSYLAGGNTEAFF. The CDR3 DNA reads TGTGCCAGCAGTTATTTGGCAGGGGGAAACACTGAAGCTTTCTTT.

The chain has TRBV28 and TRBJ1-1; D possibly corresponds to TRBD1 (6 bases). The germline gives CDR1 MDHEN, CDR2 SYDVKM. Deletions cut 8 bases from V and 6 bases from J, with 10 bases between. This CDR3 has 11 residues. The CDR3 DNA follows: TGTGCCAGCGGCACAGGGCCTGAAGCTTTCTTT. Its protein is CASGTGPEAFF. Filled out from reference TRBV28 and TRBJ1-1, the complete variable domain reads DVKVTQSSRYLVKRTGEKVFLECVQDMDHENMFWYRQDPGLGLRLIYFSYDVKMKEKGDIPEGYSVSREKKERFSLILESASTNQTSMYLCASGTGPEAFFGQGTRLTVV.

J is TRBJ1-3 and V is TRBV4-3; D gene unclear. V dropped 0 bases and J dropped 0 bases, with 9 bases sitting between them. This CDR3 comprises 16 residues. Germline V gene data show CDR1 as LGHNA and CDR2 as YSLEER. For the CDR3, the DNA is TGCGCCAGCAGCCAAGAAGGAGGATACTCTGGAAACACCATATATTTT. Its translation: CASSQEGGYSGNTIYF.

This chain connects TRBV9 to TRBJ1-3; a possible D gene is TRBD1 (5 bases). This CDR3 spans 15 amino acids. The V and J ends lost 7 bases and 0 bases respectively, with 14 bases between them. Germline assignment: CDR1 SGDLS and CDR2 YYNGEE. The CDR3 nucleotides are TGTGCCAGCGGGGCCACAGGATCCTCTGGAAACACCATATATTTT. Translated, it gives CASGATGSSGNTIYF.

This sequence joins TRBV30 and TRBJ1-2, with TRBD1 as a possible D gene (5 bases). Germline V lookup: CDR1 GTSNPN, CDR2 SVGIG (reference sequence). Trimming left V 2 bases short and J 6 bases short, with 10 bases between. The CDR3 runs to 12 residues. Written as DNA, the CDR3 is TGTGCCTGGAGTTCCGGGGGACATGGCTACACCTTC. Its translation is CAWSSGGHGYTF.

This sequence joins TRBV11-2 and TRBJ2-5; D not certain. The CDR3 length is 14 residues. Trimming took 6 bases from V and 5 from J, leaving 16 bases between them. CDR1 is SGHAT and CDR2 is FQNNGV in the germline V gene. The CDR3 loop is CASSATTGSETQYF. The CDR3 DNA reads as TGTGCCAGCAGTGCCACGACGGGTTCCGAGACCCAGTACTTC.

In the case of this clone: Other nucleotide sequences in the sample specify the same CDR3. This chain connects TRBV30 to TRBJ1-2; D possibly corresponds to TRBD1 (5 bases). Germline V CDR1 and CDR2: GTSNPN, SVGIG (reference sequence). This CDR3 comprises 12 residues. Deletions cut 5 bases from V and 7 bases from J, with 14 bases between. For the CDR3, the DNA is TGTGCCTGGTTCCGGGGTGGGGGTGGCTACACCTTC. It is translated as CAWFRGGGGYTF.

The chain is built from TRBV4-3 and TRBJ2-2; 9 nucleotides align to TRBD2. V was clipped by 4 bases and J by 2 bases; unmatched bases: 17. The CDR3 contains 20 residues. Looked up from germline, CDR1 is LGHNA and CDR2 is YSLEER. This CDR3 reads CASSPRRVGKTSGNTGELFF. The CDR3 bases are TGCGCCAGCAGCCCCCGAAGGGTTGGGAAGACTAGCGGAAACACCGGGGAGCTGTTTTTT.

This clone was picked up a small number of times. The chain joins TRBV7-9 to TRBJ2-1; 7 bases fit TRBD1. The CDR3 spans 14 residues. From germline, CDR1 is SEHNR and CDR2 FQNEAQ (reference sequence). V gave up 4 bases and J gave up 10 bases; unmatched junction bases: 10. The CDR3 reads CASSSGTEGGEQFF. CDR3 bases: TGTGCCAGCAGCTCCGGGACAGAAGGTGGCGAGCAGTTCTTC. Supplemented by reference TRBV7-9 and TRBJ2-1, the full variable domain reads DTGVSQNPRHKITKRGQNVTFRCDPISEHNRLYWYRQTLGQGPEFLTYFQNEAQLEKSRLLSDRFSAERPKGSFSTLEIQRTEQGDSAMYLCASSSGTEGGEQFFGPGTRLTVL.

The CDR3 region is CASNRDRGWEKLFF. In DNA, the CDR3 is TGTGCCAGCAACCGGGACAGGGGATGGGAAAAACTGTTTTTT. This rearrangement joins TRBV6-1 to TRBJ1-4; 10 bases fit TRBD1. CDR1 is MNHNS, CDR2 SASEGT, per germline. The junction had 7 bases not matched to a gene; V was cut back by 7 bases and J by 8 bases. This CDR3 has 14 amino acids.

The chain combines TRBV5-1 with TRBJ2-7; the match to TRBD1 covers 7 bases. The CDR3 runs 14 residues. Germline V gene lookup returns CDR1 SGHRS and CDR2 YFSETQ. V gave up 6 bases and J gave up 0 bases; unmatched junction bases: 6. The DNA of the CDR3 is TGCGCCAGCATGACAGGGCCTATCTCCTACGAGCAGTACTTC. It codes for CASMTGPISYEQYF. Based on the CDR3 plus reference TRBV5-1 and TRBJ2-7, the full variable domain is KAGVTQTPRYLIKTRGQQVTLSCSPISGHRSVSWYQQTPGQGLQFLFEYFSETQRNKGNFPGRFSGRQFSNSRSEMNVSTLELGDSALYLCASMTGPISYEQYFGPGTRLTVT.

This clone was recorded once. The chain is built from TRBV6-1 and TRBJ2-2; 7 nucleotides line up with TRBD1. V was pared by 7 bases and J by 3 bases, with 5 bases of the junction left unmatched. Germline V CDR1 and CDR2: MNHNS, SASEGT. The length of the CDR3 is 14 residues. CDR3: CASNTQGDTGELFF. The DNA of the CDR3 is TGTGCCAGCAATACCCAGGGGGACACCGGGGAGCTGTTTTTT.

The rearrangement uses TRBV30 and TRBJ2-1, with TRBD1 as a possible D gene (7 bases). The CDR3 extends over 15 amino acids. V shed 5 bases and J shed 4 bases, with 18 bases lying between them. The germline V gene has CDR1 GTSNPN and CDR2 SVGIG (reference sequence). The CDR3 reads CAWGPGGGAYNEQFF. The CDR3 DNA reads as TGTGCCTGGGGCCCCGGAGGGGGCGCTTACAATGAGCAGTTCTTC.

The chain combines TRBV9 with TRBJ1-3; no clear D gene. The CDR3 totals 15 residues. The ends were cut back, 4 bases at V and 4 bases at J, with 15 bases in the middle. Germline CDR1 and CDR2: SGDLS and YYNGEE. CDR3 nucleotide sequence: TGTGCCAGCAGCCCCCGAGGGCGCGACGGAAACACCATATATTTT. Translation: CASSPRGRDGNTIYF.